This T cell receptor (beta chain) was observed in a study of human T cells and chemical hapten exposure. CDR1 MNHEY and CDR2 SMNVEV come from the germline V gene (reference sequence). The CDR3 covers 13 residues. The ends lost 4 bases at V and 6 bases at J; junction bases unmatched: 1. Individual cDNA molecules in this library carried unique molecular identifiers. Authors' processing steps: The median was roughly 91,000 TCRs per sample, ranging about 23,224 to 690,600. TCRdb called the RACE reads again in MiXCR, with one record for every CDR3 protein. TCRdb, not the original authors, processed these V and J calls. The table has tens of thousands of distinct CDR3 sequences, more than 9.5% seen once. Sample time point: patch test 1, 2 weeks after DPC sensitization. The treatment here: therapeutic diphenylcyclopropenone sensitization with weekly scalp DPC. Total RNA came from unfractionated whole blood. Donors were 18 to 70-year-old alopecia patients suitable for DPC.

The sequence derives from a woman in her thirties or forties with alopecia areata. Some clones in this sample may be carry-over from other donors' samples. V usage is TRBV27 and J usage is TRBJ2-1; 9 bases are shared with TRBD2. The sample consisted of whole blood, taken in connection with sensitization to the hapten diphenylcyclopropenone (DPC). The CDR3 here is CASSSGLANEQFF. CDR3 in DNA: TGTGCCAGCAGTTCGGGACTAGCCAATGAGCAGTTCTTC.